This is a list of T cell receptor beta chains from one sample in a study of identifying expanded T cells in peripheral blood. Sequencing used immunoSEQ multiplex PCR; TCRdb keeps in-frame clones, though not all of them. The profile shows more than 65,000 clones, about 89% of them singletons. The sequenced sample was blood. Receptors were obtained from a person aged 18-70 years in good health. Both conserved end residues are part of each CDR3. D genes are given only for firm matches. Clone size, where shown, is once, few, many, or a class for clones that have expanded.

V gene: TRBV7-7; D gene: TRBD1; J gene: TRBJ2-5; clone size: .; CDR3 protein: CASSLEGQVSQTQYF; CDR3 DNA: TGTGCCAGCAGCCTGGAGGGACAGGTATCGCAGACCCAGTACTTC
V gene: TRBV5-8; D gene: .; J gene: TRBJ2-3; clone size: .; CDR3 protein: CASSLNLGVDTDTQYF; CDR3 DNA: TGTGCCAGCAGCTTGAACCTGGGGGTGGACACAGATACGCAGTATTTT
V gene: TRBV14; D gene: .; J gene: TRBJ2-5; clone size: .; CDR3 protein: CASSQDRSGTQYF; CDR3 DNA: TGTGCCAGCAGCCAAGACCGGAGTGGGACCCAGTACTTC
V gene: TRBV19; D gene: .; J gene: TRBJ1-5; clone size: once; CDR3 protein: CASTEQYSNQPQHF; CDR3 DNA: TGTGCCAGTACTGAACAGTATAGCAATCAGCCCCAGCATTTT
V gene: TRBV5-6; D gene: .; J gene: TRBJ1-1; clone size: once; CDR3 protein: CASSLAGGDTEAFF; CDR3 DNA: TGTGCCAGCAGCTTGGCGGGGGGTGACACTGAAGCTTTCTTT
V gene: TRBV30; D gene: .; J gene: TRBJ1-6; clone size: .; CDR3 protein: CACERGNSPLHF; CDR3 DNA: TGTGCCTGCGAGAGGGGGAATTCACCCCTCCACTTT
V gene: TRBV7-2; D gene: .; J gene: TRBJ1-2; clone size: .; CDR3 protein: CASSPRPGDGGYTF; CDR3 DNA: TGTGCCAGCAGCCCCCGTCCGGGGGATGGCGGCTACACCTTC
V gene: TRBV5-4; D gene: TRBD2; J gene: TRBJ2-2; clone size: .; CDR3 protein: CASRLATGELFF; CDR3 DNA: TGTGCCAGCCGACTAGCCACCGGGGAGCTGTTTTTT
V gene: TRBV5-4; D gene: TRBD2; J gene: TRBJ2-2; clone size: .; CDR3 protein: CASSRPGLAGGGTGELFF; CDR3 DNA: TGTGCCAGCAGCCGCCCGGGACTAGCGGGAGGTGGGACCGGGGAGCTGTTTTTT
V gene: TRBV27; D gene: .; J gene: TRBJ2-3; clone size: .; CDR3 protein: CASSFGGRTQYF; CDR3 DNA: TGTGCCAGCAGTTTCGGGGGGCGTACGCAGTATTTT
V gene: TRBV11-2; D gene: TRBD2; J gene: TRBJ2-5; clone size: many; CDR3 protein: CASSLGPLAGGPNQETQYF; CDR3 DNA: TGTGCCAGCAGCTTAGGTCCCCTAGCGGGGGGACCTAACCAAGAGACCCAGTACTTC
V gene: TRBV2; D gene: .; J gene: TRBJ2-7; clone size: .; CDR3 protein: CASSDGSAGSYEQYF; CDR3 DNA: TGTGCCAGCAGTGACGGGTCGGCGGGATCCTACGAGCAGTACTTC
V gene: TRBV6-5; D gene: .; J gene: TRBJ2-7; clone size: .; CDR3 protein: CASSYGGTTYEQYF; CDR3 DNA: TGTGCCAGCAGTTATGGAGGAACCACCTACGAGCAGTACTTC
V gene: TRBV14; D gene: .; J gene: TRBJ2-3; clone size: .; CDR3 protein: CASSHNTDTQYF; CDR3 DNA: TGTGCCAGCAGCCACAACACAGATACGCAGTATTTT
V gene: TRBV5-1; D gene: TRBD2; J gene: TRBJ2-2; clone size: .; CDR3 protein: CASSRLATGELFF; CDR3 DNA: TGCGCCAGCAGCCGACTAGCGACCGGGGAGCTGTTTTTT
V gene: TRBV6-6; D gene: TRBD1; J gene: TRBJ1-6; clone size: .; CDR3 protein: CASSLGQSNSPLHF; CDR3 DNA: TGTGCCAGCAGCCTGGGACAGTCGAATTCACCCCTCCACTTT
V gene: TRBV5-6; D gene: .; J gene: TRBJ2-7; clone size: .; CDR3 protein: CASSLDLSHAEYEQYF; CDR3 DNA: TGTGCCAGCAGCTTGGATTTATCCCACGCCGAATACGAGCAGTACTTC
V gene: TRBV7-9; D gene: .; J gene: TRBJ1-4; clone size: .; CDR3 protein: CASSLSDGGEKLFF; CDR3 DNA: TGTGCCAGCAGCTTAAGTGACGGGGGTGAAAAACTGTTTTTT
V gene: TRBV25-1; D gene: .; J gene: TRBJ1-5; clone size: .; CDR3 protein: CASSRRTAGAYSNQPQHF; CDR3 DNA: TGTGCCAGCAGCCGCCGGACAGCGGGGGCTTATAGCAATCAGCCCCAGCATTTT
V gene: TRBV13; D gene: .; J gene: TRBJ2-7; clone size: .; CDR3 protein: CASSLAGKVDEQYF; CDR3 DNA: TGTGCCAGCAGCTTAGCCGGGAAAGTTGACGAGCAGTACTTC
V gene: TRBV7-2; D gene: TRBD2; J gene: TRBJ2-7; clone size: .; CDR3 protein: CASSLDAGTSSYEQYF; CDR3 DNA: TGTGCCAGCAGCTTAGATGCCGGGACTAGTAGCTACGAGCAGTACTTC
V gene: TRBV6-6; D gene: .; J gene: TRBJ1-4; clone size: .; CDR3 protein: CASKSRGFSEKLFF; CDR3 DNA: TGTGCCAGCAAATCGCGGGGGTTCAGTGAAAAACTGTTTTTT
V gene: TRBV7-2; D gene: TRBD1; J gene: TRBJ1-6; clone size: .; CDR3 protein: CASSEDRGENSPLHF; CDR3 DNA: TGTGCCAGCAGCGAGGACAGGGGGGAAAATTCACCCCTCCACTTT
V gene: TRBV4-2; D gene: TRBD2; J gene: TRBJ2-5; clone size: .; CDR3 protein: CASSQDRPGLAGGQETQYF; CDR3 DNA: TGTGCCAGCAGCCAAGATCGTCCGGGACTAGCGGGAGGTCAAGAGACCCAGTACTTC